What follows is one T cell receptor beta chain and its context. Germline CDR1 and CDR2: LNHDA and SQIVND (reference sequence). Trimming took off 10 bases at V and 4 bases at J, with 20 bases between the two ends. The CDR3 length is 15 residues. This record comes from a study of blood T cell repertoires in COVID-19. Looking at the study overall: The analysed material was cDNA or gDNA that came from T cells, B-cell-depleted T cells, or PBMCs.

Libraries were prepared by immunoSEQ multiplex PCR; TCRdb keeps only in-frame clonotypes and omits some of them. The sample has tens of thousands of clones, approximately 80% seen once. The sequence was collected from an older man with active or convalescent COVID-19. The sequencing input was peripheral blood. The chain employs TRBV19 and TRBJ1-3; D gene ambiguous. CDR3 sequence (DNA): TGTGCCACTAACGGAGCCCTTTTGTCCGGAAACACCATATATTTT. Amino acid sequence: CATNGALLSGNTIYF.